This T cell receptor (beta chain) was sequenced for a study of response to subunit inactivated influenza vaccine. TCRdb redid the calling of the RT-PCR reads with MiXCR, one entry per CDR3 protein. Here the sample spans 500,000 to 650,000 distinct CDR3 sequences, less than 10% being singletons. V lost 4 bases and J lost 1, with 7 bases in between. The CDR3 has 13 amino acids. CDR1 is SEHNR and CDR2 is FQNEAQ in the germline V gene (reference sequence). Ten or more counts support this clonotype. Antigen: not known. Study-wide results and limits: Each seasonal flu vaccination may recruit only limited new T cells, authors suggested.

This chain connects TRBV7-9 to TRBJ1-1; D unclear. Sequences were derived from PBMCs from blood, sampled about 24 months after vaccination. This clonotype originated in a man aged 45 to 70 who received an inactivated influenza vaccine. The CDR3 region is CASSSEGNTEAFF. The DNA of the CDR3 is TGTGCCAGCAGCTCCGAGGGGAACACTGAAGCTTTCTTT.